This T cell receptor beta chain was captured by sequencing in a study of beta chain features in type 1 diabetes. The entirety of the isolated RNA underwent reverse transcription, so expressed TCRB transcripts were sequenced. TCRdb's copy holds only in-frame clones and misses some; the assay was immunoSEQ multiplex PCR. The sample contains 90,000 to 110,000 clones, 40% of which appear only once. J lost 7 bases, V lost 4 bases, and 6 bases had no gene match. The CDR3 extends over 14 amino acids. Per germline, CDR1 SGHAT and CDR2 FQNNGV. The clonotype was recovered from a woman between 18 and 29 years old in good health. The specimen was stem cell memory CD4+ T cells from blood. The chain joins TRBV11-2 to TRBJ2-7; 11 bases align to TRBD2. CDR3 residues: CASSSGLAVGEQYF. The CDR3 region has the DNA TGTGCCAGCAGCTCGGGACTAGCGGTAGGGGAGCAGTACTTC.